This TCR beta chain is drawn from a study of a mutant IDH1 vaccine in newly diagnosed glioma. At the level of the study: Vaccination began 4-6 weeks post radiotherapy alone, or with temozolomide cycles. At week 47 came visit V13, while visit V12 had come at week 35. Patients had received radiotherapy, temozolomide, or both previously, most receiving both. Study findings and constraints: Pseudoprogression showed no apparent link to changes in top peripheral T cell clonotypes.

Regarding time point: week 47, end of study. Vaccination used 300 ug of mutant IDH1 20-mer peptide per dose, with topical imiquimod. The method was immunoSEQ multiplex PCR; TCRdb's version includes in-frame clones alone and lacks a portion of them. The sample yields tens of thousands of clones, less than 85% seen once. A note on this clone: Its antigen is still unknown.

V gave up 0 bases and J gave up 6 bases, with 9 bases separating them. CDR1 is LGHNA, CDR2 YSLEER, per germline. This CDR3 is built from 13 residues. The source was PBMCs, collected from a glioma patient whose treatment included an IDH1 peptide vaccine. The source of this sequence is a woman in her thirties or forties with glioma. Some clones in this sample may be carry-over from other donors' samples. The chain employs TRBV4-3 and TRBJ2-7; D gene uncertain. Here the CDR3 reads CASSQEHMGEQYF. DNA for the CDR3: TGCGCCAGCAGCCAAGAACATATGGGCGAGCAGTACTTC.